The subject of this entry is one T cell receptor (beta chain). What antigen it recognizes has not been identified. No much larger clonotype is one base removed from it; base qualities were not supplied. Genomic DNA was extracted from sorted cells for sequencing of the TCRbeta CDR3 region. TCRbeta CDR3 regions were sequenced using the immunoSEQ Assay. TCRdb took this table from immuneACCESS and kept in-frame rearrangements with V and J called. Such tables lack part of the clones; where checked against another copy, unresolved V genes explain under half of the gap, and the rest is unexplained. A total of some 12,000 clones appear in this sample, more than 65% of them only once. Clones ranked in the top ten supply over 30% of the sample. Patients with autoimmune disease history or receiving systemic immunosuppression were excluded from the trial. In every dose cohort, peripheral blood was drawn for TCR sequencing at baseline, cycle 4 day 1, and cycle 7 day 1. The samples were taken from a phase I, first-in-human, multicenter, open-label dose-escalation trial of ivuxolimab. Adults with locally advanced or metastatic melanoma, renal cell carcinoma, hepatocellular carcinoma or head and neck squamous cell carcinoma were enrolled in the trial. Before TCR sequencing, CD4+ T cells and CD8+ T cells from peripheral blood were sorted into separate populations.

This specimen comes from a study of OX40 agonist ivuxolimab in advanced cancers. Looking at the study overall: Ivuxolimab was an agonistic, fully human IgG2 monoclonal antibody directed against OX40 (CD134), a costimulatory receptor. Partial responses occurred in three dose-escalation patients: two with cutaneous melanoma and one with hepatocellular carcinoma. Peripheral TCRbeta sequencing was intended to test whether TCR sequence diversity was altered and clonal T-cell expansion was caused by ivuxolimab. A male proportion of roughly 85% and a mean age of 60 years, ranging from 23 to 79, were recorded for the dose-escalation cohort. Intravenous ivuxolimab was administered to patients every 2 weeks at six dose levels: 0.01, 0.1, 0.3, 1.5, 3 and 10 mg/kg. Patients were allowed to have had prior anti-PD-1, anti-PD-L1 or anti-CTLA-4 therapy, and around two fifths of the dose-escalation patients had been treated with checkpoint inhibitors. Of the approximately 50 dose-escalation patients, hepatocellular carcinoma was present in around 20, melanoma in approximately 15, renal cell carcinoma in 9 and head and neck cancer in 9. The paper covers the monotherapy dose-escalation part of the phase I ivuxolimab trial, which included N ≈ 57 patients. Broader findings and caveats from the paper: The antigen specificity of the clonally expanded peripheral T cells was not determined. Partial responders in the 0.1-3.0 mg/kg groups had among the lowest normalized peripheral clonal expansion, especially among CD8+ T cells. At doses of 0.1 to 3.0 mg/kg, clonal expansion of both CD4+ and CD8+ T cells in blood was seen between baseline and week 6. Low levels of normalized T-cell clonal expansion were also seen in some patients who did not respond. After ivuxolimab, CD8+ T cells had more expanded clones than CD4+ T cells on average.

Looking up the germline V gene (reference sequence) yields CDR1 MNHEY and CDR2 SMNVEV. Trimming takes 10 bases from V and 0 bases from J, and the germline ends sit 10 bases apart. CDR3 length: 12 amino acids, cysteine to phenylalanine. Just CDR3 DNA is preserved here, 36 bases in frame from base 1. The rearranged segments are TRBV27 and TRBJ2-7; the D gene cannot be resolved reliably. The receptor was derived from an adult with an advanced solid tumor such as melanoma, head and neck, liver or kidney cancer. Sequences were derived from CD4+ or CD8+ T cells sorted from blood, sampled in a trial of the OX40 agonist ivuxolimab. The DNA sequence is TGTGCCACCGGTTTAAGCTCCTACGAGCAGTACTTC. It is translated as CATGLSSYEQYF.